The rows below give T cell receptor beta chains drawn from one sample of a study of T cell changes during pregnancy in multiple sclerosis. Only in-frame clones appear in the TCRdb table, and some are missing; sequencing was by immunoSEQ multiplex PCR. The sample holds around 36,000 clones, about 91% seen once. This material consisted of CD8+ T cells from peripheral blood mononuclear cells, taken before pregnancy. The receptors derive from a female donor with multiple sclerosis, enrolled in a pregnancy study. CDR3s include the opening cysteine and the closing phenylalanine or tryptophan. The order of the fields is V gene, J gene, clone size, CDR3 protein. Clone size is not always given. Where it is, it says once, few, many or a class for expanded clones.

>TRBV9|TRBJ2-3|-
CASSPPGADTQYF
>TRBV2|TRBJ2-1|-
CASSEVRGSSYNEQFF
>TRBV4-1|TRBJ2-5|-
CASSPTGQYQETQYF
>TRBV29-1|TRBJ2-7|-
CSVVPQDSYEQYF
>TRBV27|TRBJ2-1|-
CASSPQGSSYNEQFF
>TRBV29-1|TRBJ2-7|-
CSVSPRGYEQYF
>TRBV6-5|TRBJ2-4|-
CASTEGLRNIQYF
>TRBV5-1|TRBJ2-7|once
CASSLTGGLFEQYF
>TRBV29-1|TRBJ2-1|once
CSVLGDRWREYEQFF
>TRBV4-1|TRBJ1-5|-
CASSQDGDRRPNQPQHF
>TRBV19|TRBJ1-1|-
CASSIVSGNTEAFF
>TRBV28|TRBJ2-3|-
CASSSDLNTDTQYF